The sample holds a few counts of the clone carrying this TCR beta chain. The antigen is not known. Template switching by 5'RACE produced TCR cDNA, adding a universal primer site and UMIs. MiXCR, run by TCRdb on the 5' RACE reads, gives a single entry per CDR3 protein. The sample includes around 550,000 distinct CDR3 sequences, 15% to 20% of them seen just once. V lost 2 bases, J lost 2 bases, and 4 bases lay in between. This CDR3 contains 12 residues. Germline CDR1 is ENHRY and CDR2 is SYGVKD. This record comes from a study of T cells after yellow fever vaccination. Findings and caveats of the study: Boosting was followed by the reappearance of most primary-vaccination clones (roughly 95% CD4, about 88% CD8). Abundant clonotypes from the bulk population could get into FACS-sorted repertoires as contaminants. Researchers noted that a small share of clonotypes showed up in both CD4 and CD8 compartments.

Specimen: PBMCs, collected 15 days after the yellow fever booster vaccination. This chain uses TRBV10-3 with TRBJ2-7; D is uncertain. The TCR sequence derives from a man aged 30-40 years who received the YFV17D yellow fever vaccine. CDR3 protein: CAISERPYEQYF. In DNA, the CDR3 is TGTGCCATCAGTGAGCGACCCTACGAGCAGTACTTC.